The 32 T cell receptor beta chains below all came from one sample that was sequenced in a study of T cell responses to AZD1222 COVID-19 vaccine. Data came from immunoSEQ multiplex PCR; TCRdb stores just in-frame clones and leaves some out. The data contain some 180,000 clones, around nine tenths of them seen just once; the ten biggest clones take up 0.85% to 1.1%. The material was peripheral blood, obtained 28 days after the second AZD1222 dose. Source of these receptors: an adult who received the AZD1222 COVID-19 vaccine.

The chain joins TRBV5-1 to TRBJ1-1, with D maybe TRBD1 (5 bases). The germline V and J ends were trimmed by 4 bases and 3 bases, with 13 bases remaining between them. From germline, CDR1 is SGHRS and CDR2 YFSETQ. The CDR3 covers 14 residues. The CDR3 sequence: CASSPRGGDTEAFF. The CDR3 DNA sequence: TGCGCCAGCAGCCCCCGCGGGGGGGACACTGAAGCTTTCTTT.

This rearrangement joins TRBV6-2 or TRBV6-3 to TRBJ2-7, with 9 bases that match TRBD2. J was trimmed by 2 bases and V by 7 bases; bases with no gene match: 12. Germline CDR1 is MNHEY and CDR2 is SVGEGT. The length of the CDR3 is 16 residues. CDR3 in DNA: TGTGCCAGCAACCCAAATCGACTAGCGGCTCCCTACGAGCAGTACTTC. Translating it yields CASNPNRLAAPYEQYF.

This clone was detected once. The V gene is TRBV7-2, the J gene TRBJ2-7, with 7 bases identical to TRBD2. The J segment lost 2 bases and the V segment lost 3 bases, leaving 4 bases of the junction unmatched. CDR1 and CDR2 from the germline V gene are SGHTA and FQGNSA. The CDR3 is 14 amino acids. The CDR3 nucleotides are TGTGCCAGCAGCTTTTCTAGCGGCCCCTACGAGCAGTACTTC. Protein product: CASSFSSGPYEQYF. The variable domain in full, with the rest retrieved from reference TRBV7-2 and TRBJ2-7, is GAGVSQSPSNKVTEKGKDVELRCDPISGHTALYWYRQSLGQGLEFLIYFQGNSAPDKSGLPSDRFSAERTGGSVSTLTIQRTQQEDSAVYLCASSFSSGPYEQYFGPGTRLTVT.

J is TRBJ2-7 and V is TRBV7-6; D possibly corresponds to TRBD2 (6 bases). Deletions cut 1 base from V and 4 bases from J, with 14 bases between. CDR3 size: 15 residues. Germline CDR1 SGHVS, CDR2 FNYEAQ. The CDR3 region is CASSLGQGGLYEQYF. DNA of the CDR3: TGTGCCAGCAGCTTAGGGCAGGGAGGTTTATACGAGCAGTACTTC.

The rearrangement joins TRBV5-1 to TRBJ1-5, with D unresolved. Germline V gene lookup returns CDR1 SGHRS and CDR2 YFSETQ. This CDR3 is built from 12 residues. V shed 2 bases and J shed 8 bases, with 8 bases lying between them. The CDR3 sequence: CASSLGRKPQHF. The DNA of the CDR3 is TGCGCCAGCAGCTTAGGACGAAAGCCCCAGCATTTT.

This clone was seen once. The chain joins TRBV19 to TRBJ1-2, with D unresolved. Trimming took 6 bases from V and 7 from J, leaving 18 bases between them. The CDR3 runs 14 residues. Germline CDR1 is LNHDA and CDR2 is SQIVND (reference sequence). The CDR3 nucleotides are TGTGCCAGTAGACCTCTGGAGAGTTTGGTTGGCTACACCTTC. This encodes CASRPLESLVGYTF. The variable domain in full, with the rest retrieved from reference TRBV19 and TRBJ1-2, is DGGITQSPKYLFRKEGQNVTLSCEQNLNHDAMYWYRQDPGQGLRLIYYSQIVNDFQKGDIAEGYSVSREKKESFPLTVTSAQKNPTAFYLCASRPLESLVGYTFGSGTRLTVV.

This clone turned up a few times. V is TRBV4-3 and J is TRBJ1-6; TRBD1 aligns across 8 bases. J was trimmed by 10 bases and V by 4 bases; bases with no gene match: 12. Germline lookup yields CDR1 LGHNA and CDR2 YSLEER. The CDR3 spans 16 residues. Here the CDR3 DNA reads TGCGCCAGCAGCCGCAAACCGGGACAGGCCGCGTCACCCCTCCACTTT. This sequence encodes CASSRKPGQAASPLHF.

V and J are TRBV4-3 and TRBJ1-1; TRBD1 agrees at 10 bases. CDR3 length: 17 residues. Germline lookup yields CDR1 LGHNA and CDR2 YSLEER. The ends lost 5 bases at V and 5 bases at J; junction bases unmatched: 14. CDR3: CASSAAGQGGYVTEAFF. In DNA, the CDR3 is TGCGCCAGCAGCGCCGCCGGACAGGGGGGGTATGTAACTGAAGCTTTCTTT.

CDR3 in amino acids: CASSGGLDYEQYF. CDR3 DNA: TGTGCCAGTAGTGGGGGGCTAGACTACGAGCAGTACTTC. The chain employs TRBV19 and TRBJ2-7, with D perhaps being TRBD1 or TRBD2 (6 bases each). The CDR3 extends over 13 amino acids. V lost 5 bases to trimming and J lost 3 bases, with 11 bases between them. CDR1 is LNHDA and CDR2 is SQIVND in the germline V gene (reference sequence).

The chain uses TRBV5-1 and TRBJ1-1; TRBD1 is a possible D gene (6 bases). The CDR3 runs 15 residues. V was cut by 5 bases and J by 1 base, with 15 bases left in between. Per germline, CDR1 SGHRS and CDR2 YFSETQ. Here the CDR3 DNA reads TGCGCCAGCAGAGCCGGGACATACTCGAACACTGAAGCTTTCTTT. As protein: CASRAGTYSNTEAFF.

V is TRBV6-1 and J is TRBJ1-2; D is ambiguous. Germline assignment: CDR1 MNHNS and CDR2 SASEGT. The CDR3 extends over 17 amino acids. Trimming shortened V by 2 bases and J by 0 bases, and 16 bases separated the two germline ends. CDR3 protein: CASSERGFPDANYGYTF. CDR3 DNA sequence: TGTGCCAGCAGTGAAAGAGGGTTCCCGGATGCTAACTATGGCTACACCTTC.

This clone was recorded once. V usage is TRBV6-2 or TRBV6-3 and J usage is TRBJ1-1; D not resolved. Per the germline V gene, CDR1 is MNHEY and CDR2 is SVGEGT. Trimming took 6 bases from V and 8 from J, leaving 13 bases between them. This CDR3 has 12 amino acids. The CDR3 spells CASSQGPYEAFF. The CDR3 coding sequence is TGTGCCAGCAGCCAAGGACCTTACGAAGCTTTCTTT.

This sequence joins TRBV5-5 and TRBJ2-7; D is unclear. The CDR3 totals 13 residues. Germline CDR1 SGHKS, CDR2 YYEKEE (reference sequence). Trimming cost V 0 bases and J 3 bases, with 7 bases left between them. This CDR3 is CASSLGPFYEQYF. The CDR3 DNA reads as TGTGCCAGCAGCTTGGGCCCATTCTACGAGCAGTACTTC.

V and J are TRBV12-3 or TRBV12-4 and TRBJ2-2; D remains unclear. The CDR3 is made up of 11 amino acids. The ends were cut back, 8 bases at V and 3 bases at J, with 4 bases in the middle. Here the CDR3 reads CASGDTGELFF. The CDR3 coding sequence is TGTGCCAGCGGGGACACCGGGGAGCTGTTTTTT.

This clone was observed once. J is TRBJ2-7 and V is TRBV15, with a tentative D call TRBD1 (5 bases). The germline V gene has CDR1 LNHNV and CDR2 YYDKDF (reference sequence). The V gene lost 4 bases and the J gene lost 0 bases, with 13 bases spanning the gap. The CDR3 length is 15 residues. DNA for the CDR3: TGTGCCACCAGCATTAGGGGCCGGGCCTCCTACGAGCAGTACTTC. Protein sequence: CATSIRGRASYEQYF.

The chain is built from TRBV9 and TRBJ1-2; D is undetermined. The CDR3 is 16 amino acids. V lost 0 bases and J lost 1, with 13 bases in between. The germline gives CDR1 SGDLS, CDR2 YYNGEE. In nucleotides, the CDR3 is TGTGCCAGCAGCGTAGACGGATCCTTTGGTAACTATGGCTACACCTTC. It yields the protein CASSVDGSFGNYGYTF.

The genes are TRBV29-1 and TRBJ2-1; 15 positions match TRBD2. CDR3 length: 16 residues. V was pared by 4 bases and J by 4 bases, with 5 bases of the junction left unmatched. Germline V lookup: CDR1 SQVTM, CDR2 ANQGSEA. The CDR3 DNA is TGCAGCGTTGCCGGGACTAGCGGGGGGTTGTACAATGAGCAGTTCTTC. Translated, it gives CSVAGTSGGLYNEQFF.

J is TRBJ1-1 and V is TRBV5-1, with D maybe TRBD1 (5 bases). The CDR3 length is 11 residues. Germline loops: CDR1 SGHRS, CDR2 YFSETQ. Trimming stripped 6 bases from V and 5 bases from J, with 8 bases between. The CDR3 protein is CASKGETEAFF. The CDR3 coding sequence is TGCGCCAGCAAAGGGGAAACTGAAGCTTTCTTT.

This chain uses TRBV27 with TRBJ2-1, with a weak D call TRBD2 (6 bases). Trimming removed 9 bases from V and 10 bases from J, with 16 bases in between. The germline V gene has CDR1 MNHEY and CDR2 SMNVEV (reference sequence). The CDR3 is made up of 12 amino acids. CDR3 in amino acids: CASRYGSGEQFF. For the CDR3, the DNA is TGTGCCAGTCGGTACGGGAGTGGGGAGCAGTTCTTC.

V gene TRBV28 combines with J gene TRBJ2-1, with 8 bases fitting TRBD2. Losses at the gene ends were 6 bases for V and 9 bases for J; bases not matched to a gene: 13. This CDR3 spans 15 amino acids. Germline-derived CDR1 and CDR2 are MDHEN and SYDVKM. The CDR3 nucleotides are TGTGCCAGCAGCAGTCCGGGACTAGGCCGGGGTGAGCAGTTCTTC. Translation gives CASSSPGLGRGEQFF. Based on the CDR3 plus reference TRBV28 and TRBJ2-1, the full variable domain is DVKVTQSSRYLVKRTGEKVFLECVQDMDHENMFWYRQDPGLGLRLIYFSYDVKMKEKGDIPEGYSVSREKKERFSLILESASTNQTSMYLCASSSPGLGRGEQFFGPGTRLTVL.

V and J are TRBV19 and TRBJ2-2, with 7 bases fitting TRBD1. Germline V lookup: CDR1 LNHDA, CDR2 SQIVND (reference sequence). V lost 9 bases, J lost 2 bases, and 9 bases stayed unmatched. The CDR3 is 15 amino acids. CDR3 region: CASRDSRLNTGELFF. The DNA of the CDR3 is TGTGCCAGCAGGGACAGCCGCTTAAACACCGGGGAGCTGTTTTTT.

This clone was detected only a few times. The V gene is TRBV7-2, the J gene TRBJ2-7; the D gene is possibly TRBD1 (6 bases). The CDR3 covers 15 residues. The V end lost 0 bases, the J end lost 3 bases, and 12 bases lay between the germline ends. Germline CDR1 reads SGHTA; CDR2 reads FQGNSA. CDR3: CASSLARTELYEQYF. CDR3 DNA: TGTGCCAGCAGCTTAGCTAGGACAGAGCTCTACGAGCAGTACTTC.

This clone showed up just a few times. The chain couples TRBV5-6 to TRBJ1-2; TRBD1 agrees at 7 bases. Germline V gene data show CDR1 as SGHDT and CDR2 as YYEEEE. The CDR3 consists of 15 residues. Trimming at V came to 4 bases and at J to 4 bases, leaving 10 bases not matched to a gene. Here the CDR3 DNA reads TGTGCCAGCAGCCGGGAAAGACAGGGTCTCTATGGCTACACCTTC. The encoded protein is CASSRERQGLYGYTF.

V is TRBV5-6 and J is TRBJ1-4; D is ambiguous. Germline CDR1 SGHDT, CDR2 YYEEEE. V was trimmed by 0 bases and J by 2 bases, leaving 5 bases between them. The CDR3 sequence is 14 residues long. As DNA, the CDR3 is TGTGCCAGCAGCTTGGCGGCCACTAATGAAAAACTGTTTTTT. Its protein is CASSLAATNEKLFF.

The chain is built from TRBV5-1 and TRBJ2-7; TRBD2 aligns across 9 bases. Losses at the gene ends were 2 bases for V and 0 bases for J; bases not matched to a gene: 3. The CDR3 has 15 residues. Looked up from germline, CDR1 is SGHRS and CDR2 is YFSETQ. Here the CDR3 reads CASSFSGGNSYEQYF. CDR3 in DNA: TGCGCCAGCAGCTTTAGCGGGGGAAACTCCTACGAGCAGTACTTC.

The chain joins TRBV18 to TRBJ1-2; no definite D call. The CDR3 has 16 amino acids. Germline CDR1 KGHSH, CDR2 LQKENI. The V gene lost 6 bases and the J gene lost 3 bases, with 20 bases spanning the gap. The CDR3 DNA follows: TGTGCCAGCTCGCCTCTGTTGACGGCGTCTGACTATGGCTACACCTTC. Its translation: CASSPLLTASDYGYTF.

The sample holds a few counts of this clone. The J gene is TRBJ2-7, the V gene TRBV25-1; 9 bases agree with TRBD1. Losses at the gene ends were 3 bases for V and 1 base for J; bases not matched to a gene: 13. Germline lookup yields CDR1 MGHDK and CDR2 SYGVNS. This CDR3 has 18 amino acids. The CDR3 bases are TGTGCCAGCAGTGATACGGCCGGAGGCGGGACAGGGTCCTACGAGCAGTACTTC. Its translation is CASSDTAGGGTGSYEQYF.

This chain joins TRBV10-3 and TRBJ2-3; TRBD2 matches 7 bases. Germline V lookup: CDR1 ENHRY, CDR2 SYGVKD. This CDR3 region has 13 residues. V was pared by 8 bases and J by 5 bases, with 7 bases of the junction left unmatched. As DNA, the CDR3 is TGTGCCATCGGGCCCAGCGGGAAAGATACGCAGTATTTT. Its translation is CAIGPSGKDTQYF.

As DNA, the CDR3 is TGTGCCAGCAGCCAAGATCCCCGACAGGGTCGGGACACTGAAGCTTTCTTT. Translation gives CASSQDPRQGRDTEAFF. The genes are TRBV14 and TRBJ1-1, with TRBD1 matching 7 bases. From germline, CDR1 is SGHDN and CDR2 FVKESK. The CDR3 spans 17 residues. V lost 0 bases, J lost 3 bases, and 10 bases stayed unmatched.

The gene calls are TRBV5-1 and TRBJ2-3; D possibly corresponds to TRBD1 (7 bases). V was shortened by 1 base and J by 0 bases, with 18 bases between the two germline ends. The CDR3 extends over 18 amino acids. Germline V lookup: CDR1 SGHRS, CDR2 YFSETQ. This CDR3 reads CASSLTRGAKWSTDTQYF. The CDR3 bases are TGCGCCAGCAGCTTGACCAGGGGGGCGAAATGGAGCACAGATACGCAGTATTTT.

The chain uses TRBV6-5 and TRBJ1-6, with a weak D call TRBD1 (5 bases). The CDR3 is made up of 13 amino acids. Trimming took 6 bases from V and 13 from J, leaving 16 bases between them. Germline V CDR1 and CDR2: MNHEY, SVGAGI. The CDR3 protein is CASRKGEGSPLHF. The DNA of the CDR3 is TGTGCCAGCAGAAAAGGGGAAGGCTCGCCCCTCCACTTT.

The rearrangement uses TRBV6-1 and TRBJ2-7; D gene uncertain. The CDR3 consists of 16 residues. V was clipped by 1 base and J by 2 bases, with 15 bases between them. Germline loops: CDR1 MNHNS, CDR2 SASEGT. Here the CDR3 reads CASSEEGRGVTYEQYF. DNA of the CDR3: TGTGCCAGCAGTGAAGAAGGAAGAGGAGTGACCTACGAGCAGTACTTC.